The subject of this entry is one T cell receptor beta chain. Its specificity is unknown. After removal of 2 bases from V and 7 bases from J, the junction contained 7 bases not matched to a gene. The CDR3 is 15 amino acids. The germline V gene encodes CDR1 KGHSH and CDR2 LQKENI. The data are from a study of OX40 agonist ivuxolimab in advanced cancers. The protocol was immunoSEQ multiplex PCR, while the TCRdb copy is restricted to in-frame clones and leaves out a portion. The table shows 70,000 or so clones, with more than 80% occurring only once. Overall study results and limits: CD4+ and CD8+ T cells in blood underwent clonal expansion by week 6 at 0.1 to 3.0 mg/kg.

The receptor was derived from an adult with an advanced solid tumor such as melanoma, head and neck, liver or kidney cancer. The rearrangement joins TRBV18 to TRBJ1-4, with 7 positions matching TRBD1. The specimen was CD4+ or CD8+ T cells sorted from blood, collected in a trial of the OX40 agonist ivuxolimab. CDR3 amino acids: CASSPGTVLGEKLFF. Here the CDR3 DNA reads TGTGCCAGCTCACCAGGGACAGTACTTGGTGAAAAACTGTTTTTT. The variable domain in full, with the rest retrieved from reference TRBV18 and TRBJ1-4, is NAGVMQNPRHLVRRRGQEARLRCSPMKGHSHVYWYRQLPEEGLKFMVYLQKENIIDESGMPKERFSAEFPKEGPSILRIQQVVRGDSAAYFCASSPGTVLGEKLFFGSGTQLSVL.